This TCR beta chain is from a study of long-term antiretroviral therapy in people with HIV. Study-wide background: The immediate-ART recommendation dates to 2015, and the earliest samples predate it by about a decade.

At the survey level, the v3.0 immunoSEQ assay was run. Generated by immunoSEQ multiplex PCR, the TCRdb table keeps only in-frame clones and is missing some. Among about 30,000 clones, less than 85% were seen once, and the ten largest hold roughly 7%. V trimming: 5 bases; J trimming: 4 bases; junction bases outside the gene matches: 10. Germline V gives CDR1 SGHTA, CDR2 FQGNSA. The CDR3 is made up of 16 amino acids. The sample was unsorted PBMCs, taken 0.3 years after starting antiretroviral therapy. The receptor's source is a man aged 40-55 years with HIV. The chain is built from TRBV7-2 and TRBJ2-2; 7 nucleotides line up with TRBD2. CDR3 coding DNA: TGTGCCAGCAGCCCTTGGTTCGGGGAGGGCACCGGGGAGCTGTTTTTT. Protein: CASSPWFGEGTGELFF.